A selection of T cell receptor beta chains follows, all from one sample in a study of CD8 T cells in Susac syndrome. One entry per CDR3 protein results from TCRdb running MiXCR on the immunoSEQ multiplex PCR reads. This table holds about 300,000 distinct CDR3 sequences, roughly 85% found once. The specimen was CD8+ T cells from PBMCs. These receptors came from a human donor with multiple sclerosis. The conserved cysteine and the conserved F or W are not part of the CDR3 here. The order of the fields is CDR3 protein, J gene, V gene.

CDR3aa: ASSFSGPEQY; j_gene: TRBJ2-7; v_gene: TRBV5-1
CDR3aa: SVETGSSYEQY; j_gene: TRBJ2-7; v_gene: TRBV29-1
CDR3aa: AISESVDSYEQY; j_gene: TRBJ2-7; v_gene: TRBV10-3
CDR3aa: ASSQVIPGPGQGAIHEQY; j_gene: TRBJ2-7; v_gene: TRBV4-1
CDR3aa: ASSEWEGCPRQPQH; j_gene: TRBJ1-5; v_gene: TRBV6-1
CDR3aa: ASRVAGLPNEQF; j_gene: TRBJ2-1; v_gene: TRBV19
CDR3aa: ASSLYPGRNGYT; j_gene: TRBJ1-2; v_gene: TRBV28
CDR3aa: ASSPPPTGGSYEQY; j_gene: TRBJ2-7; v_gene: TRBV18
CDR3aa: ASSPLRDIQSNQPQH; j_gene: TRBJ1-5; v_gene: TRBV19
CDR3aa: ASSYTVTGSGANVLT; j_gene: TRBJ2-6; v_gene: TRBV6-5
CDR3aa: AWSWGGALYEQY; j_gene: TRBJ2-7; v_gene: TRBV30
CDR3aa: ASSERDTWNQPQH; j_gene: TRBJ1-5; v_gene: TRBV2
CDR3aa: ASSSQGPNEQY; j_gene: TRBJ2-7; v_gene: TRBV27
CDR3aa: ASSSPVIGQGAAGANVLT; j_gene: TRBJ2-6; v_gene: TRBV28